This T cell receptor (beta chain) appears in the sequencing data of a study of blood T cell repertoires in COVID-19. In the study overall: Sites in the United States, Italy and Spain provided acute and convalescent COVID-19 samples.

A Seattle source enrolled patients during active infection and followed them longitudinally. Authors' methods: How many nucleated cells were present was estimated from reference gene primer amplification. The assay was immunoSEQ multiplex PCR, and TCRdb's table has in-frame clones only and misses some. The V and J calls and clone size were taken over from that table, and D and trimming were inferred from the DNA. Of more than 150,000 clones in the sample, about four fifths were seen once. The CDR3 is made up of 13 amino acids. The V end lost 7 bases, the J end lost 5 bases, and 15 bases lay between the germline ends. Germline V gives CDR1 SGHTA, CDR2 FQGNSA.

The sequenced sample was peripheral blood. This TCR derives from a woman of 80 years or more with COVID-19, enrolled during active disease. The chain employs TRBV7-2 and TRBJ2-7; D is undetermined. As DNA, the CDR3 is TGTGCCAGCAACCTTGAGCGAGACCACGAGCAGTACTTC. Protein: CASNLERDHEQYF.